Each of the 24 T cell receptor beta chains below was sequenced from the same sample in a study of neurological immune-mediated disorders. One entry per CDR3 protein results from TCRdb running MiXCR on the 5' RACE reads. The repertoire includes some 79,000 distinct CDR3 sequences, about 14% of them detected once, and roughly 6.8% sits in the top ten. Sequenced input: PBMCs. The receptors stem from a woman aged 45-59 years in good health.

This clonotype was recorded many times. This CDR3 reads CASSQSPIAEETQYF. The DNA of the CDR3 is TGTGCCAGCAGCCAGTCGCCAATCGCGGAAGAGACCCAGTACTTC. The chain combines TRBV7-9 with TRBJ2-5, with no clear D. The V and J ends lost 5 bases and 3 bases respectively, with 16 bases between them. Germline V gene lookup returns CDR1 SEHNR and CDR2 FQNEAQ (reference sequence). This CDR3 comprises 15 residues.

The chain couples TRBV7-2 to TRBJ1-5; D may be TRBD1 (5 bases). The CDR3 loop spans 14 amino acids. V shed 7 bases and J shed 3 bases, with 13 bases lying between them. Germline lookup yields CDR1 SGHTA and CDR2 FQGNSA. The CDR3: CASNFGGNNQPQHF. The CDR3 nucleotides are TGTGCCAGCAACTTCGGGGGAAACAATCAGCCCCAGCATTTT.

This clonotype was observed many times. The chain links TRBV9 to TRBJ2-5, with D maybe TRBD1 (6 bases). Trimming removed 4 bases from V and 4 bases from J, with 20 bases in between. This CDR3 region has 16 residues. Looked up from germline, CDR1 is SGDLS and CDR2 is YYNGEE. The CDR3 DNA sequence: TGTGCCAGCAGCCCTACCGGGGACACCCGCCCAGAGACCCAGTACTTC. Translated, it gives CASSPTGDTRPETQYF.

The chain joins TRBV7-8 to TRBJ2-3; 11 bases fit TRBD1. Germline V gives CDR1 SGHVS, CDR2 FQNEAQ. J was trimmed by 3 bases and V by 1 base; bases with no gene match: 9. CDR3 length: 18 amino acids. The CDR3: CASSLGRDRGFWTDTQYF. CDR3 coding DNA: TGTGCCAGCAGCTTAGGCCGGGACAGGGGGTTTTGGACAGATACGCAGTATTTT.

This clonotype was observed at least ten times. The chain uses TRBV7-2 and TRBJ1-6; D remains ambiguous. Germline-derived CDR1 and CDR2 are SGHTA and FQGNSA. The CDR3 has 15 amino acids. Trimming pared 1 base from V and 7 bases from J, leaving 11 bases between. The CDR3 nucleotides are TGTGCCAGCAGCTTAGAAGGAGGTTGGAATTCACCCCTCCACTTT. The encoded protein is CASSLEGGWNSPLHF.

This clonotype came up many times. V gene TRBV6-1 combines with J gene TRBJ2-2, with 14 nucleotides matching TRBD2. V trimming: 7 bases; J trimming: 6 bases; junction bases outside the gene matches: 13. Looked up from germline, CDR1 is MNHNS and CDR2 is SASEGT. There are 18 residues in the CDR3. The CDR3 nucleotides are TGTGCCAGCAAACCGGGACTAGCGGGGGTTTTTTCCGCCGGGGAGCTGTTTTTT. Translated: CASKPGLAGVFSAGELFF.

At least ten counts were recorded for this clonotype. The chain combines TRBV20-1 with TRBJ1-2, with TRBD1 matching 9 bases. The V segment lost 4 bases and the J segment 5 bases; nucleotides outside the gene matches: 11. Germline V gene data show CDR1 as DFQATT and CDR2 as SNEGSKA (reference sequence). This CDR3 is 15 amino acids long. DNA of the CDR3: TGCAGTGCTACTATTACGGGACAGGGATCGTATGGCTACACCTTC. Translation gives CSATITGQGSYGYTF.

This clonotype was seen ten or more times. The chain links TRBV7-8 to TRBJ1-3, with D possibly being TRBD1 (6 bases). This CDR3 spans 15 amino acids. Per the germline V gene, CDR1 is SGHVS and CDR2 is FQNEAQ. Trimming took 1 base from V and 1 from J, leaving 8 bases between them. CDR3 residues: CASSLGRGSGNTIYF. The CDR3 bases are TGTGCCAGCAGCTTAGGCAGGGGATCTGGAAACACCATATATTTT. Variable domain in full (rest from reference TRBV7-8 and TRBJ1-3): GAGVSQSPRYKVAKRGQDVALRCDPISGHVSLFWYQQALGQGPEFLTYFQNEAQLDKSGLPSDRFFAERPEGSVSTLKIQRTQQEDSAVYLCASSLGRGSGNTIYFGEGSWLTVV.

This clonotype was counted ten times or more. The chain has TRBV12-3 or TRBV12-4 and TRBJ2-5; TRBD1 matches 8 bases. The junction had 3 bases not matched to a gene; V was cut back by 6 bases and J by 0 bases. This CDR3 spans 14 amino acids. The CDR3 DNA is TGTGCCAGCAGCACAGGGGGGAACCAAGAGACCCAGTACTTC. Translating it yields CASSTGGNQETQYF.

In its sample, this clonotype was seen many times. V and J are TRBV5-5 and TRBJ2-3; no definite D call. Germline CDR1 SGHKS, CDR2 YYEKEE (reference sequence). The CDR3 is 14 amino acids. Trimming stripped 8 bases from V and 4 bases from J, with 17 bases between. The CDR3 DNA is TGTGCCAGTTCCACACCACTCCTCCCAGATACGCAGTATTTT. Translating it yields CASSTPLLPDTQYF.

This clonotype was detected ten times or more. The rearrangement joins TRBV29-1 to TRBJ2-3; D might be TRBD2 (5 bases). The CDR3 has 13 amino acids. Germline V gives CDR1 SQVTM, CDR2 ANQGSEA. Trimming took 3 bases from V and 5 from J, leaving 12 bases between them. In nucleotides, the CDR3 is TGCAGCGTTGACAGTTCTAGCCAAGATACGCAGTATTTT. Translated, it gives CSVDSSSQDTQYF.

The chain employs TRBV3-1 and TRBJ2-1; unclear D gene. CDR3 length: 16 residues. Between the trimmed V and J ends, which lost 4 bases and 2 bases, there was a span of 15 bases. Germline CDR1 reads LGHDT; CDR2 reads YNNKEL (reference sequence). The CDR3 region has the DNA TGTGCCAGCAGCCGCCATAGCCGCGGAACCTACAATGAGCAGTTCTTC. Its protein product is CASSRHSRGTYNEQFF.

This clonotype was observed many times. The chain couples TRBV12-3 or TRBV12-4 to TRBJ1-1; D gene uncertain. This CDR3 region has 14 residues. V gave up 4 bases and J gave up 1 base, with 10 bases separating them. The CDR3 DNA is TGTGCCAGCAGTTATGAAATGAGGAACACTGAAGCTTTCTTT. Protein sequence: CASSYEMRNTEAFF.

This clonotype has a count of ten or more. V is TRBV6-1 and J is TRBJ2-1; tentative D call: TRBD1 (5 bases). Germline V gene lookup returns CDR1 MNHNS and CDR2 SASEGT. Trimming left V 6 bases short and J 3 bases short, with 9 bases between. CDR3 length equals 13 residues. The CDR3 region has the DNA TGTGCCAGCAGGACAGTCAGCTACAATGAGCAGTTCTTC. It is translated as CASRTVSYNEQFF.

This clonotype has ten or more counts. The genes are TRBV5-1 and TRBJ1-5; 7 nucleotides line up with TRBD1. The CDR3 is 14 amino acids. Per the germline V gene, CDR1 is SGHRS and CDR2 is YFSETQ. The junction had 5 bases not matched to a gene; V was cut back by 4 bases and J by 4 bases. CDR3 sequence reads: CASSAGTENQPQHF. DNA of the CDR3: TGCGCCAGCAGCGCTGGGACAGAGAATCAGCCCCAGCATTTT. Filled out from reference TRBV5-1 and TRBJ1-5, the complete variable domain reads KAGVTQTPRYLIKTRGQQVTLSCSPISGHRSVSWYQQTPGQGLQFLFEYFSETQRNKGNFPGRFSGRQFSNSRSEMNVSTLELGDSALYLCASSAGTENQPQHFGDGTRLSIL.

This clonotype was recorded at least ten times. This chain uses TRBV7-2 with TRBJ2-3; 12 positions match TRBD2. The CDR3 extends over 17 amino acids. J gave up 5 bases and V 5 bases, and 11 bases lay outside the gene matches. Germline CDR1 and CDR2: SGHTA and FQGNSA. CDR3 DNA: TGTGCCAGCAGCCGACTTTCTAGCGGGGGGGCCGGAGATACGCAGTATTTT. Translated, it gives CASSRLSSGGAGDTQYF. Filled out from reference TRBV7-2 and TRBJ2-3, the complete variable domain reads GAGVSQSPSNKVTEKGKDVELRCDPISGHTALYWYRQSLGQGLEFLIYFQGNSAPDKSGLPSDRFSAERTGGSVSTLTIQRTQQEDSAVYLCASSRLSSGGAGDTQYFGPGTRLTVL.

Ten or more counts support this clonotype. The chain combines TRBV6-5 with TRBJ1-2; possible D gene TRBD1, 6 bases. The CDR3 is 12 residues long. CDR1 and CDR2 (germline): MNHEY, SVGAGI. V dropped 7 bases and J dropped 4 bases, with 10 bases sitting between them. CDR3 in amino acids: CASTEGVYGYTF. CDR3 bases: TGTGCCAGCACGGAGGGGGTCTATGGCTACACCTTC.

As regards this clonotype: No conserved phenylalanine or tryptophan ends this CDR3, so it is likely a read error. This rearrangement joins TRBV5-1 to TRBJ2-1, with D unresolved. The CDR3 loop spans 12 amino acids. Per germline, CDR1 SGHRS and CDR2 YFSETQ. Trimming took 4 bases from V and 8 from J, leaving 10 bases between them. The CDR3 DNA follows: TGCGCCAGCAGCATACTGTCAGATGAGCAGTTCGTC. It is translated as CASSILSDEQFV.

This clonotype showed up many times. The chain couples TRBV15 to TRBJ2-2; 13 nucleotides agree with TRBD2. J was trimmed by 8 bases and V by 0 bases; bases with no gene match: 6. The germline V gene encodes CDR1 LNHNV and CDR2 YYDKDF (reference sequence). The CDR3 totals 17 residues. The CDR3 DNA is TGTGCCACCAGCAGAGACCAGAGGACTAGCGGGAGTGGGGAGCTGTTTTTT. Translated, it gives CATSRDQRTSGSGELFF.

There are many counts of this clonotype. The DNA for the CDR3 is TGTGCCAGCAGACAACACCTTGGGGATCAGCCCCAGCATTTT. Its protein product is CASRQHLGDQPQHF. The V gene is TRBV27, the J gene TRBJ1-5; D uncertain. The CDR3 sequence is 14 residues long. Germline-derived CDR1 and CDR2 are MNHEY and SMNVEV (reference sequence). The V end was cut by 6 bases, the J end by 5 bases, with 14 bases between.

This clonotype was detected ten times or more. The J gene is TRBJ1-4, the V gene TRBV10-3; D unresolved. Trimming cost V 0 bases and J 8 bases, with 13 bases left between them. The CDR3 spans 15 residues. The germline V gene encodes CDR1 ENHRY and CDR2 SYGVKD. CDR3 in amino acids: CAISESRTPGEKLFF. The CDR3 DNA sequence: TGTGCCATCAGTGAGTCTCGGACCCCAGGAGAAAAACTGTTTTTT.

Many counts were recorded for this clonotype. This rearrangement joins TRBV5-1 to TRBJ2-7; 7 bases line up with TRBD1. CDR1 and CDR2 (germline): SGHRS, YFSETQ. V shed 4 bases and J 5 bases; nucleotides not matched to a gene: 12. The CDR3 has 15 residues. This chain's CDR3 is CASSIGGSGFDEQYF. CDR3 nucleotide sequence: TGCGCCAGCAGCATAGGGGGCTCAGGTTTTGACGAGCAGTACTTC. The full variable domain, its missing parts supplied by reference TRBV5-1 and TRBJ2-7, is KAGVTQTPRYLIKTRGQQVTLSCSPISGHRSVSWYQQTPGQGLQFLFEYFSETQRNKGNFPGRFSGRQFSNSRSEMNVSTLELGDSALYLCASSIGGSGFDEQYFGPGTRLTVT.

This clonotype was observed at least ten times. This chain uses TRBV24-1 with TRBJ2-7, with a weak D call TRBD2 (6 bases). This CDR3 has 15 amino acids. V lost 5 bases and J 4 bases, leaving 17 bases between the germline ends. The germline V gene has CDR1 KGHDR and CDR2 SFDVKD. DNA for the CDR3: TGTGCCACCAGTGCAGAAAAGGGAGGCGGGTACGAGCAGTACTTC. Its translation is CATSAEKGGGYEQYF.

In DNA, the CDR3 is TGCGCCAGCAGCTTGGGGGTGGCTAGCTGCTCCTACGAGCAGTACTTC. This encodes CASSLGVASCSYEQYF. The rearrangement joins TRBV5-1 to TRBJ2-7; maybe TRBD2 (5 bases). V lost 0 bases and J lost 0, with 13 bases in between. Germline V lookup: CDR1 SGHRS, CDR2 YFSETQ. This CDR3 has 16 amino acids.